The clone carrying this T cell receptor (beta chain) was seen at least ten times. The antigen is not known. RNA transcripts were the template for amplifying TCR beta CDR3 regions. First-round RT-PCR targeting the TCR CDR3 was performed with the HTBI primer set. TCRdb reprocessed the multiplex PCR reads via MiXCR and lists one record per CDR3 protein. The data hold fewer than 850,000 distinct CDR3 sequences, with around a sixth observed a single time. This record belongs to a study of T cells in Graves' hyperthyroidism and ophthalmopathy. Findings and caveats of the study: Ophthalmopathy and stable hyperthyroidism were separated by a 13 V-J model. The model forecast ophthalmopathy, anticipating it by a median roughly 6.3 months before onset.

The clonotype was recovered from a man aged 50-60 years with Graves' hyperthyroidism. The specimen was blood.

The CDR3 DNA reads as TGTGCCAGCAGGGAGACTAGCGGCAGGTACAATGAGCAGTTCTTC. Translation gives CASRETSGRYNEQFF. J is TRBJ2-1 and V is TRBV2; TRBD2 aligns across 9 bases. Germline-derived CDR1 and CDR2 are SNHLY and FYNNEI. This CDR3 has 15 amino acids. J lost 4 bases, V lost 6 bases, and 7 bases had no gene match.